The rows below give T cell receptor beta chains drawn from one sample of a study of memory CD4+ T cells and cytomegalovirus serostatus. TCRdb's copy holds only in-frame clones and misses some; the assay was immunoSEQ multiplex PCR. The sample contains 46,000 or so clones, approximately 78% of which appear only once. The sequencing input was memory CD4+ T cells from blood. The receptors were gathered from an adult in good health and CMV-seronegative. CDR3s include the opening cysteine and the closing phenylalanine or tryptophan. A D gene is named only where the DNA matches it firmly. The listing skips clone size in some rows; elsewhere it reads once, few, many or a size class.

TRBJ1-4	TRBV19	NA	NA	TGTGCCAGTAGCCCCGGGGGAAGGAGCGGCGGGGAAAAACTGTTTTTT	CASSPGGRSGGEKLFF
TRBJ1-5	TRBV7-8	TRBD1	NA	TGTGCCAGCAGAGAAGACAGGGGGGGAAGCAATCAGCCCCAGCATTTT	CASREDRGGSNQPQHF
TRBJ1-5	TRBV6-9	NA	NA	TGTGCCACTCCGGAGGGGGTAGGGGATCAGCCCCAGCATTTT	CATPEGVGDQPQHF
TRBJ2-1	TRBV14	TRBD1	once	TGTGCCAGCAGCCTAGGGGGCCCCTACAATGAGCAGTTCTTC	CASSLGGPYNEQFF
TRBJ1-4	TRBV7-9	NA	NA	TGTGCCAGCAGCTTAAGTTCCTCCGAAAAACTGTTTTTT	CASSLSSSEKLFF
TRBJ1-1	TRBV5-8	NA	once	TGTGCCAGCAGCTTACAATCGGGACAAAGAGCTTTCTTT	CASSLQSGQRAFF
TRBJ2-1	TRBV28	NA	NA	TGTGCCAGCACCCTGCGGTATCGCAGCAATGAGCAGTTCTTC	CASTLRYRSNEQFF
TRBJ1-2	TRBV30	NA	NA	TGTGCCTGGAGTGTAGGGCAGCTCTATGGCTACACCTTC	CAWSVGQLYGYTF
TRBJ1-2	TRBV28	TRBD1	few	TGTGCCAGCAGTTTAGTGGGTCCGGGACAGGGGGCGCTGGGCTACACCTTC	CASSLVGPGQGALGYTF
TRBJ2-1	TRBV5-1	NA	NA	TGCGCCAGCAGCCGAACGGGGTCCTACAATGAGCAGTTCTTC	CASSRTGSYNEQFF
TRBJ2-7	TRBV18	TRBD1	NA	TGTGCCAGCTCACCGGGCGGACAGGAGAACTACGAGCAGTACTTC	CASSPGGQENYEQYF
TRBJ2-6	TRBV7-9	TRBD1	NA	TGTGCCAGCAGCTCAGATTGGGGACAGGGATTATCTGGGGCCAACGTCCTGACTTTC	CASSSDWGQGLSGANVLTF
TRBJ1-2	TRBV7-8	NA	NA	TGTGCCAGCAGCTTAGTCGGGGGCGCCCGGATTGGCTACACCTTC	CASSLVGGARIGYTF
TRBJ2-2	TRBV7-3	NA	NA	TGTGCCAGCAGCTTATTAGGGTCAACAGGGACCGGGGAGCTGTTTTTT	CASSLLGSTGTGELFF
TRBJ2-7	TRBV18	TRBD2	NA	TGTGCCAGCTCACCCTTTTCCGGGGGAGGGAGCTCCTACGAGCAGTACTTC	CASSPFSGGGSSYEQYF